The clone carrying this T cell receptor (beta chain) was seen many times. No antigen is known for it. This entry belongs to a study of Graves' ophthalmopathy and Graves' hyperthyroidism. Study-wide points: Ophthalmopathy progression was predicted by the model at 60% to 71% sensitivity and less than 80% specificity. Ophthalmopathy cases were distinguished from stable hyperthyroidism by a 13-signature model, reaching about 85% sensitivity and about 80% specificity.

The CDR3 runs to 13 residues. The germline V gene encodes CDR1 SNHLY and CDR2 FYNNEI. V lost 4 bases and J 6 bases, leaving 12 bases between the germline ends. RNA transcripts yielded amplified TCR beta CDR3 regions. Following a first-round RT-PCR that used HTBI primers, a second-round multiplex PCR was carried out. One entry per CDR3 protein results from TCRdb running MiXCR on the multiplex PCR reads. This sample has 400,000 to 450,000 distinct CDR3 sequences, with under 25% found just once. The specimen was peripheral blood. This receptor was taken from a young woman with stable Graves' hyperthyroidism. The chain couples TRBV2 to TRBJ1-2; tentative D call: TRBD1 (6 bases). DNA for the CDR3: TGTGCCAGCAGTGCCCGACAGGACCATGGCTACACCTTC. Translation gives CASSARQDHGYTF. The variable domain in full, with the rest retrieved from reference TRBV2 and TRBJ1-2, is EPEVTQTPSHQVTQMGQEVILRCVPISNHLYFYWYRQILGQKVEFLVSFYNNEISEKSEIFDDQFSVERPDGSNFTLKIRSTKLEDSAMYFCASSARQDHGYTFGSGTRLTVV.